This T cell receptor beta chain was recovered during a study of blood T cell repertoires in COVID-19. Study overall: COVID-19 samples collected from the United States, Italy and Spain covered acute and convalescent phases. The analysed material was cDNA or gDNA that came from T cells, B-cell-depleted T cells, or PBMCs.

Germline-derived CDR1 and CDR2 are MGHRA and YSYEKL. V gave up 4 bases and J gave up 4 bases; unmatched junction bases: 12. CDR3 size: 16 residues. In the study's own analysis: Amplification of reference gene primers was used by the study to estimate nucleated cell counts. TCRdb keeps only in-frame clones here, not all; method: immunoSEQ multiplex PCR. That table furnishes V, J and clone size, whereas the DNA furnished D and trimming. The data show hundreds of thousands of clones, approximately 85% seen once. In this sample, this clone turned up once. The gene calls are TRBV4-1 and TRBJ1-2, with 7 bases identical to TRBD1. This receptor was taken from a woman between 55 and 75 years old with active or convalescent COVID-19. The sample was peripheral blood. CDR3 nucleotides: TGCGCCAGCAGCCCCCGTGAGGCAGGGGGTCTCTATGGCTACACCTTC. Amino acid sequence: CASSPREAGGLYGYTF.